This TCR beta chain appears in the sequencing data of a study of T-cell reconstitution after alpha-beta-depleted transplantation in children. The table lists this clonotype with a count of one. Unique molecular identifiers tagged the TCRbeta library. TCRdb re-called the PCR reads with MiXCR, one entry per CDR3 protein. The sample lists about 540,000 distinct CDR3 sequences; about 17% were seen once. The TCR was taken from a human donor who donated a stem cell graft to a child with acute lymphoblastic leukemia. The sample consisted of PBMCs from the stem cell graft donor, taken from the stem cell graft.

CDR3 in amino acids: CASSTLGQYEQYF. The CDR3 region has the DNA TGTGCCAGCAGCACCTTGGGGCAGTACGAGCAGTACTTC. This chain links TRBV7-3 with TRBJ2-7, with a possible D match to TRBD1 (5 bases). CDR1 SGHTA and CDR2 FQGTGA come from the germline V gene. With 5 bases removed from V and 4 bases from J, the gap between germline ends came to 12 bases. The CDR3 runs to 13 residues.